Described below is a single T cell receptor (beta chain) sequence and its context. The data originate from a study of blood T cells in healthy people across ages. Together with a sample-barcoded 5' primer, a J-beta primer mix was included in a second PCR lasting about 7 to 11 cycles. Every molecule of cDNA carried a tag from a template-switch adaptor with 12 random nucleotides. TCRdb independently ran MiXCR on the 5' RACE reads; one entry per CDR3 protein. In the table there are about 680,000 distinct CDR3 sequences, 49% of which are singletons. Donors were systemically healthy Caucasian individuals from Russia aged roughly 6 to 90 years. The sequence was obtained from a woman in her fifties or sixties in good health. The sample comprised blood.

The CDR3 DNA follows: TGCAGTGCTAGGGGGGCTACGCAGTATTTT. Translation: CSARGATQYF. The chain recombines TRBV20-1 with TRBJ2-3; TRBD1 might be the D (6 bases). The CDR3 runs to 10 residues. The germline V gene encodes CDR1 DFQATT and CDR2 SNEGSKA (reference sequence). Trimming left V 3 bases short and J 8 bases short, with 6 bases between.